The TCR beta chain under discussion was sequenced for a study of T cell clonality in common variable immunodeficiency. Findings of the study overall: CVID patient heterogeneity limited repertoire-clinical complication correlations. What drives increased CVID clonality needs T cell subpopulation sequencing.

In this sample, this clone turned up many times. Its antigen is as yet unknown. Sequencing ends 3 residues short of the CDR3 end; the germline J gene provides the rest. Germline values: CDR1 SGHRS, CDR2 YFSETQ. This CDR3 has 15 amino acids. The ends were cut back, 4 bases at V and 2 bases at J, with 12 bases in the middle. Profiled with immunoSEQ multiplex PCR; TCRdb holds only in-frame clones, not every one. This sample carries around 60,000 clones, none of them present only once. The chain employs TRBV5-1 and TRBJ1-4, with D hard to call. The sample taken for sequencing was peripheral blood mononuclear cells. The sequence derives from a person aged 18 to 75 in good health. The CDR3 region is CASSLPAGTNEKLFF. The covered CDR3 bases are TGCGCCAGCAGCCTGCCCGCGGGGACTAATGAAAAA. The full variable domain, completed using reference TRBV5-1 and TRBJ1-4, is KAGVTQTPRYLIKTRGQQVTLSCSPISGHRSVSWYQQTPGQGLQFLFEYFSETQRNKGNFPGRFSGRQFSNSRSEMNVSTLELGDSALYLCASSLPAGTNEKLFFGSGTQLSVL.